This T cell receptor beta chain came from a study of sequential checkpoint blockade in melanoma. The wider study: Each arm's sequence ended with maintenance nivolumab.

Described treatment: randomized to nivolumab then ipilimumab (arm A) or the reverse (arm B). Sorted cells were live CD3+CD8+, lacking CD19 and CD56, from PBMCs. Clones were read by immunoSEQ multiplex PCR, and TCRdb kept only the in-frame ones, dropping some. The data hold about 18,000 clones, with around 77% observed a single time. The junction had 1 base not matched to a gene; V was cut back by 4 bases and J by 2 bases. The CDR3 loop spans 13 amino acids. Germline V lookup: CDR1 MNHNS, CDR2 SASEGT. Sequencing used CD8+ T cells sorted from blood (inferred from file names), obtained from a patient given nivolumab and ipilimumab in sequence. The V gene is TRBV6-1, the J gene TRBJ2-7; 8 nucleotides line up with TRBD1. The clonotype originates from a human donor with melanoma. The CDR3 coding sequence is TGTGCCAGCAGTGGGACAGGGCCCTACGAGCAGTACTTC. Protein: CASSGTGPYEQYF.